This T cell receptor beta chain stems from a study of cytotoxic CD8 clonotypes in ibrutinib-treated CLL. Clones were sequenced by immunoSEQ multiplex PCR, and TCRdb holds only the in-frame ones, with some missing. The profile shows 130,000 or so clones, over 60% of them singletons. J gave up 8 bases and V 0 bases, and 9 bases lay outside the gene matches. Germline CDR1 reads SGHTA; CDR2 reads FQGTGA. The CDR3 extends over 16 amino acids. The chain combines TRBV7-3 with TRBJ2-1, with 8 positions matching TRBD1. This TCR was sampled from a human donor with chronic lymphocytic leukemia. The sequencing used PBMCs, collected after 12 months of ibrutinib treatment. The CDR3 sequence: CASSLTPGGASDEQFF. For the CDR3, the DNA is TGTGCCAGCAGCTTAACCCCAGGGGGCGCAAGCGATGAGCAGTTCTTC.